The rows below give T cell receptor beta chains drawn from one sample of a study of T cells in localized non-small cell lung cancer. TCRdb's copy holds only in-frame clones and misses some; the assay was immunoSEQ multiplex PCR. The sample holds 2,400 or so clones, about 20% seen once. The sample consisted of lung tumor tissue, taken before any cancer treatment. The receptor set was obtained from a man aged 40 to 75 with stage I lung adenocarcinoma. CDR3s leave out the opening cysteine and the closing phenylalanine or tryptophan.

>TRBV9
ASNLGRVNQPQH
>TRBV9
ASSLGQEWGYT
>TRBV19
ASSIGLAGPTRVSSYNEQF
>TRBV11-3
ASSLAGGYHTGELF
>TRBV28
ASSTRQSPHEQY
>TRBV19
ASSPTLGVEQY
>TRBV11-3
ASSLVGGTETQY
>TRBV6-8
AISGLAGTGEQF
>TRBV29-1
SGPGDPYSNQPQH
>TRBV28
ASSLSWRDYGYT
>TRBV18
ASSPKRGNYGYT
>TRBV10-1
ASSGVTSGGAGRDETQY
>TRBV6-8
ASSPGLAGGPSRDTQY
>TRBV19
ASSIEEEGVIQY
>TRBV9
ASSVGGTVSYEQY
>TRBV9
ASEPGVGGTEAF
>TRBV6-8
ASSSRDPTSGEPTDTQY
>TRBV11-3
ASSLQGVGNSPLH
>TRBV9
ASSVDSTTEETQY
>TRBV15
ATSRDLGTYTDTQY
>TRBV9
ASSSFQVASYNEQF
>TRBV6-8
ASSYQAGTNYGYT
>TRBV6-8
ASSYRDTGELF
>TRBV6-8
ASSYSGGGWI
>TRBV28
ASSLRATDTQY
>TRBV7-7
ASSLGVRENYEQY
>TRBV5-1
ASTGEPSNNEQF
>TRBV6-8
ASSSGQAGTDTQY
>TRBV11-3
ASSPLFNLDRPFTEAF